The clone carrying this T cell receptor (beta chain) has a single count. The antigen is undetermined. The method was immunoSEQ multiplex PCR; TCRdb's version includes in-frame clones alone and lacks a portion of them. The sample yields around 83,000 clones, around 89% seen once. The V gene lost 5 bases and the J gene lost 0 bases, with 11 bases spanning the gap. The CDR3 runs 14 residues. The germline V gene has CDR1 LNHDA and CDR2 SQIVND (reference sequence). The sample belongs to a study of siplizumab effects on memory and regulatory T cells. Study-level findings and limits: Only a minority of proliferating CD4+ or CD8+ clones had an assignable naive or memory phenotype, with roughly 80-96% lacking one.

This clonotype was obtained from a human donor in good health. The genes are TRBV19 and TRBJ2-7; D call uncertain. The material sequenced was CD4+ T cells sorted from blood. This chain's CDR3 is CASSLAVGSYEQYF. CDR3 sequence (DNA): TGTGCCAGTAGTCTCGCGGTTGGCTCCTACGAGCAGTACTTC.